Listed here is a single TCR beta chain. This record belongs to a study of a mutant IDH1 vaccine in newly diagnosed glioma. Trimming took 3 bases from V and 5 from J, leaving 11 bases between them. CDR1 and CDR2 (germline): LNHNV, YYDKDF (reference sequence). This CDR3 region has 14 residues. The table came from immunoSEQ multiplex PCR; TCRdb's copy has only in-frame clones and leaves some out. The sample holds 30,000 to 40,000 clones, about four fifths seen once. Specified time point: baseline, week 1 (first vaccination visit). Described treatment: pre-vaccination baseline after standard-of-care therapy.

The V gene is TRBV15, the J gene TRBJ1-5, with D maybe TRBD1 (5 bases). This TCR was recovered from a man aged 45 to 65 with glioma. Some clones in this sample may be carry-over from other donors' samples. Sample: peripheral blood mononuclear cells (PBMCs), taken from a glioma patient treated with radiotherapy, temozolomide or both. The CDR3 spells CATSSALGDQPQHF. The CDR3 DNA reads TGTGCCACCAGCAGTGCGTTGGGGGATCAGCCCCAGCATTTT.